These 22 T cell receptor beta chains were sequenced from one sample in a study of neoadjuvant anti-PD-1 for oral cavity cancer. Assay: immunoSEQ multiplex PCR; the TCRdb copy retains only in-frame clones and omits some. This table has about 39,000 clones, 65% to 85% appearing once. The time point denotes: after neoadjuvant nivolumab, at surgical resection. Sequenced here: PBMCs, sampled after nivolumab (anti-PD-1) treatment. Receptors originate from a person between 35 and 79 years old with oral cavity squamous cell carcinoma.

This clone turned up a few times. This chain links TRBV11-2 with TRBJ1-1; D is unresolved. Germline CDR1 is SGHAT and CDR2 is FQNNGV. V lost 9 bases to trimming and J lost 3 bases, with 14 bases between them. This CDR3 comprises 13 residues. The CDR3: CASGRVRDTEAFF. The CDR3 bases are TGTGCCAGTGGTCGGGTGAGAGACACTGAAGCTTTCTTT.

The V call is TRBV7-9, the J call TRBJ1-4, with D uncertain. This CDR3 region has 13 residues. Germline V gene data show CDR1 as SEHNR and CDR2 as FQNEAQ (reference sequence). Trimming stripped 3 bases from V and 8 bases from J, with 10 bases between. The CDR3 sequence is CASSLEGNEKLFF. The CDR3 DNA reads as TGTGCCAGCAGCTTGGAGGGAAACGAAAAACTGTTTTTT.

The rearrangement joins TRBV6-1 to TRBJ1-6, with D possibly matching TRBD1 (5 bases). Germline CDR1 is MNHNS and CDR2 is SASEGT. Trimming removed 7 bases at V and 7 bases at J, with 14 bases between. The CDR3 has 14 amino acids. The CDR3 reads CASTSGMGNSPLHF. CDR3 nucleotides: TGTGCCAGCACTTCAGGGATGGGCAATTCACCCCTCCACTTT.

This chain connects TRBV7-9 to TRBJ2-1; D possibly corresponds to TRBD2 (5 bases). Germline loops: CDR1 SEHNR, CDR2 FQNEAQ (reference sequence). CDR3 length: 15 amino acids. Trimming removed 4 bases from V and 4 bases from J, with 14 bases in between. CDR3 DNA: TGTGCCAGCAGCTCCCCTAGCCGTGGGTACAATGAGCAGTTCTTC. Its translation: CASSSPSRGYNEQFF.

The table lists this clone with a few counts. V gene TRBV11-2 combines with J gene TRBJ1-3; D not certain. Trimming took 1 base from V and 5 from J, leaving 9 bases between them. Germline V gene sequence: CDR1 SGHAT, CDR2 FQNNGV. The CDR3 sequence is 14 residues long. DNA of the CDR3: TGTGCCAGCAGCTTAGGGGGATCGAGAAACACCATATATTTT. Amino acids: CASSLGGSRNTIYF. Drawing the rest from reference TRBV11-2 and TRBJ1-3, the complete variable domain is EAGVAQSPRYKIIEKRQSVAFWCNPISGHATLYWYQQILGQGPKLLIQFQNNGVVDDSQLPKDRFSAERLKGVDSTLKIQPAKLEDSAVYLCASSLGGSRNTIYFGEGSWLTVV.

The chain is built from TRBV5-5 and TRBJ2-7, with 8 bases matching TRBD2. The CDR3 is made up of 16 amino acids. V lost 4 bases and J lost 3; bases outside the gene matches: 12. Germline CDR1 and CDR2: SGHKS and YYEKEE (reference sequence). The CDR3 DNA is TGTGCCAGCAGCCAGGCCCCAGCGGGGGAAATCTACGAGCAGTACTTC. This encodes CASSQAPAGEIYEQYF.

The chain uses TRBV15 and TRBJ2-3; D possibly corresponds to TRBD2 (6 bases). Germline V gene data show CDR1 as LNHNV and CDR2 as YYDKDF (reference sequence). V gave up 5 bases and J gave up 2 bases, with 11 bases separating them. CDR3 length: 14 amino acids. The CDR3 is CATSPGTLTDTQYF. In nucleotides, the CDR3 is TGTGCCACCAGCCCCGGGACTCTCACAGATACGCAGTATTTT.

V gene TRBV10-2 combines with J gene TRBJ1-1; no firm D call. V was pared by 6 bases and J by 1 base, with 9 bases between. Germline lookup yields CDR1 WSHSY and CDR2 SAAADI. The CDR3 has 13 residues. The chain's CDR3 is CASRVDPNTEAFF. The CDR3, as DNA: TGCGCCAGCAGGGTGGACCCGAACACTGAAGCTTTCTTT.

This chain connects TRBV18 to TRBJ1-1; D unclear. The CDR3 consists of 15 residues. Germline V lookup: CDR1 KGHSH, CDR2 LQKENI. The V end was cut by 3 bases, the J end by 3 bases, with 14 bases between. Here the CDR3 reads CASSPLPGGDTEAFF. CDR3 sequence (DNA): TGTGCCAGCTCACCCCTCCCGGGCGGAGACACTGAAGCTTTCTTT.

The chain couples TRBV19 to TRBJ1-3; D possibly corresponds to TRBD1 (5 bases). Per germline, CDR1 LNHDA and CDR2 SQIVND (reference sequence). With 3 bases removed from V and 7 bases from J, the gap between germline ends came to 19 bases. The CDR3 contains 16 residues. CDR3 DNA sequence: TGTGCCAGTAGTATGACTAAAGGGGACCGAAGGAACACCATATATTTT. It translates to CASSMTKGDRRNTIYF.

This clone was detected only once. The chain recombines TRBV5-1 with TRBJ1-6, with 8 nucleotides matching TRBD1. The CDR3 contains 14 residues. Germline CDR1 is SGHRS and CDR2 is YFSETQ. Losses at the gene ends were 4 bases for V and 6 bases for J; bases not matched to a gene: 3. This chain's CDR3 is CASSGTGTNSPLHF. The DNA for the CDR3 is TGCGCCAGCAGCGGGACAGGTACTAATTCACCCCTCCACTTT.

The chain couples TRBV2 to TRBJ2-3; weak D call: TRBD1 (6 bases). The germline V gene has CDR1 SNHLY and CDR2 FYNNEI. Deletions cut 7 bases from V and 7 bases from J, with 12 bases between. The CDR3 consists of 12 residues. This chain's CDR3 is CASKMDSYTQYF. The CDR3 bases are TGTGCCAGCAAGATGGACAGCTATACGCAGTATTTT.

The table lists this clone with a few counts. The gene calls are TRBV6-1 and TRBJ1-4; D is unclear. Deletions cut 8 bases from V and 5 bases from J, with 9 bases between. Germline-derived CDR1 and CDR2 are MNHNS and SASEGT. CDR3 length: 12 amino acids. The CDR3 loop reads CASGRRNEKLFF. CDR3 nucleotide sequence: TGTGCCAGCGGACGGCGAAATGAAAAACTGTTTTTT.

The CDR3 DNA sequence: TGTGCCAGCAGCTTGGTGGCGGGGACTGAAGCTTTCTTT. Protein product: CASSLVAGTEAFF. The chain joins TRBV5-6 to TRBJ1-1; D remains unclear. Trimming stripped 0 bases from V and 5 bases from J, with 8 bases between. CDR3 length: 13 amino acids. Germline V gene lookup returns CDR1 SGHDT and CDR2 YYEEEE.

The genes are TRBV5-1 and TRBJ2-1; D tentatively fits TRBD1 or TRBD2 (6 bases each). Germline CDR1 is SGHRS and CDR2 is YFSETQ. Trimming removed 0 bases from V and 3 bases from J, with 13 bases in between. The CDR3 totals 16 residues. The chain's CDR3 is CASSLGVRGVYNEQFF. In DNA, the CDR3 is TGCGCCAGCAGCTTGGGGGTAAGGGGGGTCTACAATGAGCAGTTCTTC.

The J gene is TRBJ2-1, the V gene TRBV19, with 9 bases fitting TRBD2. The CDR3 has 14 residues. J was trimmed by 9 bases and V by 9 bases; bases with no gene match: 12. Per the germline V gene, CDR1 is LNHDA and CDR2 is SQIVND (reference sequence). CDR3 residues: CASSGTLAGSEQFF. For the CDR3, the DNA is TGTGCCAGCAGTGGTACCCTAGCGGGAAGTGAGCAGTTCTTC.

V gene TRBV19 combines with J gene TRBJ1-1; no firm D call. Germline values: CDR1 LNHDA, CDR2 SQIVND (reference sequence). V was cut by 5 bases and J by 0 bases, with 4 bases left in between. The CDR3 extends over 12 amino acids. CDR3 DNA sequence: TGTGCCAGTAGTCAACTGAACACTGAAGCTTTCTTT. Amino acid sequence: CASSQLNTEAFF.

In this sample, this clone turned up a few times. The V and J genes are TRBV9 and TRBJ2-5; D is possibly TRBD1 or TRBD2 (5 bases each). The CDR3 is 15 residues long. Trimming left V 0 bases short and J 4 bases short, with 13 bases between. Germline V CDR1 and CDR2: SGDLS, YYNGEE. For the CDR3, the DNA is TGTGCCAGCAGCGTAGAAGGACGGGGCGGAGAGACCCAGTACTTC. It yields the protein CASSVEGRGGETQYF.

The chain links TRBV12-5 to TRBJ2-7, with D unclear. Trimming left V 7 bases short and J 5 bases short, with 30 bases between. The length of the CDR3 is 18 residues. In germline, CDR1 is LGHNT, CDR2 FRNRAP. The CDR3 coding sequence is TGTGCTAGTGTCACTTTACACTCTAGTAATCTCGCTGGCGACGAGCAGTACTTC. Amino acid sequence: CASVTLHSSNLAGDEQYF.

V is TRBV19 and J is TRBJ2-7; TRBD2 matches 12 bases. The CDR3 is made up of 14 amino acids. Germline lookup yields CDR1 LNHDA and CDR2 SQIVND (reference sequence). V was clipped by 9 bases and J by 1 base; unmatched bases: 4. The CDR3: CASGLAGTSYEQYF. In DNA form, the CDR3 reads TGTGCCAGCGGACTAGCGGGAACATCCTACGAGCAGTACTTC.

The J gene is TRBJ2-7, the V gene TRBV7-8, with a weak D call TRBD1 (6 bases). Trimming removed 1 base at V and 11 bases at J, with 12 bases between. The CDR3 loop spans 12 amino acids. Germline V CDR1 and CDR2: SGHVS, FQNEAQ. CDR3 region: CASSLGPGHKYF. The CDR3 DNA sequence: TGTGCCAGCAGCTTAGGACCGGGACACAAGTACTTC.

CDR3 nucleotides: TGTGCCAGCAGTTCAAGCCCAGGGGGCTCCTACGAGCAGTACTTC. Its protein is CASSSSPGGSYEQYF. The gene calls are TRBV6-5 and TRBJ2-7, with 7 bases fitting TRBD1. The V segment lost 4 bases and the J segment 0 bases; nucleotides outside the gene matches: 6. CDR1 is MNHEY, CDR2 SVGAGI, per germline. The CDR3 runs to 15 residues.